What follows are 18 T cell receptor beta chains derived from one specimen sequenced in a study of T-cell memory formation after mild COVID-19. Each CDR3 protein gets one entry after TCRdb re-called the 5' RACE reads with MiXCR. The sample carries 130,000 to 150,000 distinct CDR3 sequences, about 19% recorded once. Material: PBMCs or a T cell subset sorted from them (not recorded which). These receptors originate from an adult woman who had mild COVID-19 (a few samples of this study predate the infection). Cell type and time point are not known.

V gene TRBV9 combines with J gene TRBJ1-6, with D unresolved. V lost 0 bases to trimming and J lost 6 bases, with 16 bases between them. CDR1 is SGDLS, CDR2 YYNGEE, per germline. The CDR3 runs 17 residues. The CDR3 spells CASSVGTGRFSNSPLHF. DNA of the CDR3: TGTGCCAGCAGCGTAGGAACCGGGCGATTTAGTAATTCACCCCTCCACTTT.

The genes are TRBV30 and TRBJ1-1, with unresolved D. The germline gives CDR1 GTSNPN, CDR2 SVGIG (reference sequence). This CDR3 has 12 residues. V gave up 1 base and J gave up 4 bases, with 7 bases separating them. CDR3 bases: TGTGCCTGGAGTGGCCGGACCACTGAAGCTTTCTTT. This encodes CAWSGRTTEAFF.

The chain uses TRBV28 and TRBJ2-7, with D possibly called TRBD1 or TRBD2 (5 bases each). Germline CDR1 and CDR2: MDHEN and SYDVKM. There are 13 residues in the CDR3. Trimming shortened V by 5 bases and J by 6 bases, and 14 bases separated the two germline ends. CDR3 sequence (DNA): TGTGCCAGCAGTGTCTCGCCGGGACGCGAGCAGTACTTC. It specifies CASSVSPGREQYF. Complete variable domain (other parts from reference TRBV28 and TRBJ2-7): DVKVTQSSRYLVKRTGEKVFLECVQDMDHENMFWYRQDPGLGLRLIYFSYDVKMKEKGDIPEGYSVSREKKERFSLILESASTNQTSMYLCASSVSPGREQYFGPGTRLTVT.

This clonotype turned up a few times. Here the CDR3 DNA reads TGCAGCGTTGATAGTTGGCAGGGGAGAGAGACCCAGTACTTC. Amino acid sequence: CSVDSWQGRETQYF. V usage is TRBV29-1 and J usage is TRBJ2-5; perhaps TRBD1 as D (6 bases). Per germline, CDR1 SQVTM and CDR2 ANQGSEA. This CDR3 region has 14 residues. Trimming removed 3 bases at V and 4 bases at J, with 15 bases between. Together with reference TRBV29-1 and TRBJ2-5, the CDR3 gives the full variable domain: SAVISQKPSRDICQRGTSLTIQCQVDSQVTMMFWYRQQPGQSLTLIATANQGSEATYESGFVIDKFPISRPNLTFSTLTVSNMSPEDSSIYLCSVDSWQGRETQYFGPGTRLLVL.

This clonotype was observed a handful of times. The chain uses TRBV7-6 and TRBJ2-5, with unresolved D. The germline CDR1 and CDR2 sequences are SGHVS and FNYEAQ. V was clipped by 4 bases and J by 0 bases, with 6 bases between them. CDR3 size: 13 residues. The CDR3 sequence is CASSSRNQETQYF. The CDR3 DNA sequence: TGTGCCAGCAGCTCCCGGAACCAAGAGACCCAGTACTTC.

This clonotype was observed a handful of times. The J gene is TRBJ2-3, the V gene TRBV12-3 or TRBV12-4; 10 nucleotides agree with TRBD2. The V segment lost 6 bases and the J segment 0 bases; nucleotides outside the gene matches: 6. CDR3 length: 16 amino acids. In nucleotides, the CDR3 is TGTGCCAGCAGGCGGACTAGCGGAACTAGCACAGATACGCAGTATTTT. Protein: CASRRTSGTSTDTQYF.

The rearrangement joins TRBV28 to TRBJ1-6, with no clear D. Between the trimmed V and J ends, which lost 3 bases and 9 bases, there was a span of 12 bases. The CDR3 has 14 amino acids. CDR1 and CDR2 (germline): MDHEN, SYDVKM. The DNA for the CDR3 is TGTGCCAGCAGTTTTTGGCAGGAGGCTTCACCCCTCCACTTT. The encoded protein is CASSFWQEASPLHF.

CDR3 DNA sequence: TGTGCCAGCAGCCCAGCCGGGCCCGCAAAGCGGCCCCAGCATTTT. Protein product: CASSPAGPAKRPQHF. This sequence joins TRBV6-2 or TRBV6-3 and TRBJ1-5; D is ambiguous. Germline CDR1 reads MNHEY; CDR2 reads SVGEGT. The CDR3 contains 15 residues. The V end was cut by 6 bases, the J end by 9 bases, with 21 bases between.

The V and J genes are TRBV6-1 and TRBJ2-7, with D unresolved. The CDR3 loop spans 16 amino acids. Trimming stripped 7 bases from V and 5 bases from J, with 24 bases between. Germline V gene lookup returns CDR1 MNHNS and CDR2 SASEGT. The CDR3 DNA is TGTGCCAGCAATCCAACCCCGGGCCAGAGGAATGACGAGCAGTACTTC. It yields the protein CASNPTPGQRNDEQYF.

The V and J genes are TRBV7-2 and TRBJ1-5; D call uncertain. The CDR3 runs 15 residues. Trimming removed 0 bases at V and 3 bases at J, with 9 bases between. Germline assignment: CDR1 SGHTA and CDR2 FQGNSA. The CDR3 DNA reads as TGTGCCAGCAGCTTAGCGGGCGGCTCCAATCAGCCCCAGCATTTT. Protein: CASSLAGGSNQPQHF. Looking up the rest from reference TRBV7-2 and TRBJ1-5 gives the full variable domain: GAGVSQSPSNKVTEKGKDVELRCDPISGHTALYWYRQSLGQGLEFLIYFQGNSAPDKSGLPSDRFSAERTGGSVSTLTIQRTQQEDSAVYLCASSLAGGSNQPQHFGDGTRLSIL.

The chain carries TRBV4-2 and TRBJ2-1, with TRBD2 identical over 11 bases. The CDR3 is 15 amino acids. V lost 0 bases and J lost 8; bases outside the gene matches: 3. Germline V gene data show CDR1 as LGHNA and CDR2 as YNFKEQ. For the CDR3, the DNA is TGTGCCAGCAGCCAAGATCTAGCGGGAGGCGATGAGCAGTTCTTC. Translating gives CASSQDLAGGDEQFF.

The CDR3 reads CASSQDFVPGRNEQFF. Here the CDR3 DNA reads TGCGCCAGCAGCCAAGATTTCGTCCCCGGGAGGAATGAGCAGTTCTTC. The chain joins TRBV4-1 to TRBJ2-1; 7 nucleotides match TRBD2. V was clipped by 0 bases and J by 7 bases; unmatched bases: 9. The germline CDR1 and CDR2 sequences are MGHRA and YSYEKL. CDR3 size: 16 residues.

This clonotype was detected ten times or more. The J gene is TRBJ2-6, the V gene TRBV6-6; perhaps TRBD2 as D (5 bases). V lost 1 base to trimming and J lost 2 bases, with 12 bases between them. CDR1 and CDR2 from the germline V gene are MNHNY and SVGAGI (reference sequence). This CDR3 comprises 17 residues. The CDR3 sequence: CASSYFPGFTGANVLTF. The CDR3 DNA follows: TGTGCCAGCAGTTACTTTCCGGGATTTACTGGGGCCAACGTCCTGACTTTC.

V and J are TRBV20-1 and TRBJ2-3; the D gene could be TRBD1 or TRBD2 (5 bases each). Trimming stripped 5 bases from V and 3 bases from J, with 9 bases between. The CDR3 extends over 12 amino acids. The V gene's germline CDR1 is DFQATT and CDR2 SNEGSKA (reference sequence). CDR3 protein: CSAQEGTDTQYF. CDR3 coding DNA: TGCAGTGCTCAAGAGGGGACAGATACGCAGTATTTT.

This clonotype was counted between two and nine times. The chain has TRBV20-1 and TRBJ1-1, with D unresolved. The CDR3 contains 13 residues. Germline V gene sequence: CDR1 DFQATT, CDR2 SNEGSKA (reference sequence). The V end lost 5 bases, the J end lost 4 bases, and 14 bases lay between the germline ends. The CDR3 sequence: CSAGITGFTEAFF. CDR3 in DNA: TGCAGTGCTGGCATCACCGGGTTCACTGAAGCTTTCTTT.

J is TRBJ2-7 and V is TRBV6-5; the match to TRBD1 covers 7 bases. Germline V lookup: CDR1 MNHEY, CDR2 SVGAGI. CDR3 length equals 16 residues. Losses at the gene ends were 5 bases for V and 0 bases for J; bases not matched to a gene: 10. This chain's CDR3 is CASSAQPGQSSYEQYF. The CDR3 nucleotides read TGTGCCAGCAGTGCCCAACCGGGACAGAGCTCCTACGAGCAGTACTTC.

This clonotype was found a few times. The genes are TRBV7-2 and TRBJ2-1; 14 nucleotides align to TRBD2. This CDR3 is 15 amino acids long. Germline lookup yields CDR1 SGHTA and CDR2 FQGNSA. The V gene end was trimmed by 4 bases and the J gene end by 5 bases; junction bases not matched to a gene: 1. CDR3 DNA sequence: TGTGCCAGCAGCTGGACTAGCGGGGGGAACAATGAGCAGTTCTTC. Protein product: CASSWTSGGNNEQFF.

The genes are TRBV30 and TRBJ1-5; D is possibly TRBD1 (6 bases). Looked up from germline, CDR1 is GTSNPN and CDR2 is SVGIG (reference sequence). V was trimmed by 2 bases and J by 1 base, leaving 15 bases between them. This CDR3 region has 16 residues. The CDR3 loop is CAWSTSGARSNQPQHF. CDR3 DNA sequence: TGTGCCTGGAGTACATCGGGGGCCAGAAGCAATCAGCCCCAGCATTTT.